This entry describes one T cell receptor (beta chain). Its antigen is unidentified. PCR involved 60 Vbeta and 13 Jbeta primers. Sequencing used immunoSEQ multiplex PCR; TCRdb keeps in-frame clones, though not all of them. There are fewer than 200,000 clones in the sample; roughly four fifths occur only once, and 0.6% to 0.9% lies in the top ten. These data originate in a study of cytomegalovirus exposure and HLA in healthy donors. Whole-study results and caveats: Common viral pathogens seemed, in a later analysis, to connect with several of the most significant clusters. The authors excluded some V segments, including TRBV6-2 and TRBV6-3, as indistinguishable. Reported results showed that the classifier diagnosed cytomegalovirus status with high specificity and sensitivity.

CDR1 and CDR2 from the germline V gene are SGHRS and YFSETQ. The CDR3 runs to 16 residues. Trimming pared 4 bases from V and 0 bases from J, leaving 14 bases between. The chain combines TRBV5-1 with TRBJ2-1; a weak D match, TRBD2 (5 bases). The source material was PBMCs. The origin of this receptor is a female donor in good health and CMV-seronegative. CDR3 loop: CASSPTSGSSYNEQFF. CDR3 bases: TGCGCCAGCAGCCCCACCAGTGGGAGCTCCTACAATGAGCAGTTCTTC.